These T cell receptor beta chains were read from a single sample in a study of cytomegalovirus exposure and HLA in healthy donors. Libraries were prepared by immunoSEQ multiplex PCR; TCRdb keeps only in-frame clonotypes and omits some of them. The sample table includes roughly 40,000 clones. Sequenced input: PBMCs. All receptors come from a man aged 30 to 45 in good health and CMV-seronegative. The CDR3 runs from the conserved cysteine through the conserved F or W. D genes are given only for firm matches.

d_call,v_call,j_call,cdr3_nt,cdr3_aa
TRBD2,TRBV27,TRBJ2-1,TGTGCCAGCAGTTTAATCGGGAGGACCTACAATGAGCAGTTCTTC,CASSLIGRTYNEQFF
TRBD1,TRBV18,TRBJ2-7,TGTGCCAGCTCACCGGGACAGGTCTACGAGCAGTACTTC,CASSPGQVYEQYF
NA,TRBV11-2,TRBJ2-1,TGTGCCAGCAGCCCGTCTCCTGATCTACGAGACTACAATGAGCAGTTCTTC,CASSPSPDLRDYNEQFF
NA,TRBV29-1,TRBJ1-1,TGCAGCGTTGTGGCAGGATACGATGAAGCTTTCTTT,CSVVAGYDEAFF
NA,TRBV7-2,TRBJ1-2,TGTGCCAGCAGCTTAGGTCTCCCCTATGGCTACACCTTC,CASSLGLPYGYTF
NA,TRBV5-6,TRBJ1-6,TGTGCCAGCAGCTTGGCGGGGGAAAATTCACCCCTCCACTTT,CASSLAGENSPLHF
TRBD1,TRBV6-5,TRBJ1-1,TGTGCCAGCAGTTACCAGACAGGGATGAACACTGAAGCTTTCTTT,CASSYQTGMNTEAFF
NA,TRBV19,TRBJ1-5,TGTGCCAGTAGTATGGTCCAGGGGCCCCAGCATTTT,CASSMVQGPQHF
TRBD1,TRBV6-1,TRBJ1-4,TGTGCCAGCAGTGAACCGGGACAGCTTAATGAAAAACTGTTTTTT,CASSEPGQLNEKLFF
TRBD2,TRBV29-1,TRBJ2-1,TGCAGCGTTGAAGGCCCTGCCTCGGGAGGAGGTATGGATGAGCAGTTCTTC,CSVEGPASGGGMDEQFF
NA,TRBV25-1,TRBJ1-6,TGTGCCAGCAGTGAAACTTGGGGCTCCAATTCACCCCTCCACTTT,CASSETWGSNSPLHF
NA,TRBV6-6,TRBJ1-2,TGTGCCAGCAGGAAAGACAGGCGGTCTGGCTACACCTTC,CASRKDRRSGYTF
NA,TRBV5-4,TRBJ1-6,TGTGCCAGCAGCTTGGGAGGGAACTATAATTCACCCCTCCACTTT,CASSLGGNYNSPLHF
TRBD1,TRBV5-4,TRBJ1-1,TGTGCCAGCAGCTGGGGACAGGGGGACACTGAAGCTTTCTTT,CASSWGQGDTEAFF
TRBD1,TRBV5-5,TRBJ1-6,TGTGCCAGCAGCTGGGGCCGACAGGGCTCCTATAATTCACCCCTCCACTTT,CASSWGRQGSYNSPLHF
NA,TRBV18,TRBJ1-6,TGTGCCAGCTCACCACCGATCGGGAGCTCCTATAATTCACCCCTCCACTTT,CASSPPIGSSYNSPLHF
TRBD2,TRBV9,TRBJ2-1,TGTGCCAGCAGCGTAGAGGTTAGCGGGAGACATAGTGAGCAGTTCTTC,CASSVEVSGRHSEQFF
NA,TRBV4-1,TRBJ2-5,TGCGCCAGCAGCCAAGGCCTAGGAGAGGCCCAGTACTTC,CASSQGLGEAQYF
NA,TRBV6-1,TRBJ2-1,TGTGCCAGCAGTGAAGCTAGCGGAGCCTACAATGAGCAGTTCTTC,CASSEASGAYNEQFF
NA,TRBV19,TRBJ1-1,TGTGCCAGTATCCGGACAACTCCGAGGACTGAAGCTTTCTTT,CASIRTTPRTEAFF
NA,TRBV5-4,TRBJ1-3,TGTGCCAGCAGCTTCGGTACCTCCACTGGAAACACCATATATTTT,CASSFGTSTGNTIYF
TRBD1,TRBV30,TRBJ2-2,TGTGCCTGGAGTGTAAAGAGGCAGGGGGAAGGCGGGGAGCTGTTTTTT,CAWSVKRQGEGGELFF
NA,TRBV7-9,TRBJ2-1,TGTGCCAGCAGCTTACTCTCCTCCGGGACTCCCGCGGACAATGAGCAGTTCTTC,CASSLLSSGTPADNEQFF
NA,TRBV10-1,TRBJ2-1,TGCGCCAGCAGTGAATCCCCAGCTAGCAATGAGCAGTTCTTC,CASSESPASNEQFF
NA,TRBV6-1,TRBJ2-1,TGTGCCAGCAGTGCCTTATCATTAACGGACAATGAGCAGTTCTTC,CASSALSLTDNEQFF
NA,TRBV19,TRBJ1-1,TGTGCCAGTAGTATGAGCAGGGGAGCGAACACTGAAGCTTTCTTT,CASSMSRGANTEAFF
NA,TRBV5-6,TRBJ2-6,TGTGCCAGCAGCGGCCTAGGAGGGGCAGAAGGGGCCAACGTCCTGACTTTC,CASSGLGGAEGANVLTF
TRBD2,TRBV29-1,TRBJ2-5,TGCAGCGTTGTGGGTGCGGGAGGGCCAGAGACCCAGTACTTC,CSVVGAGGPETQYF
NA,TRBV4-1,TRBJ2-5,TGCGCCAGCAGTTCAGGGTATCAAGAGACCCAGTACTTC,CASSSGYQETQYF
TRBD2,TRBV27,TRBJ2-2,TGTGCCAGCAGCCGGACTAGCGGGCCCACCGGGGAGCTGTTTTTT,CASSRTSGPTGELFF
TRBD2,TRBV5-6,TRBJ2-5,TGTGCCAGCAGCCCAAGGGAGGGCCAAGAGACCCAGTACTTC,CASSPREGQETQYF
NA,TRBV18,TRBJ2-3,TGTGCCAGCTCACCCTCGACTAGGGGTAGCGATACGCAGTATTTT,CASSPSTRGSDTQYF
NA,TRBV25-1,TRBJ2-3,TGTGCCAGCAGTGACCCCGGTTCGGGGCAGTATTTT,CASSDPGSGQYF
TRBD1,TRBV27,TRBJ2-7,TGTGCCAGCAGTTTGTGGACAGGGGGGACTGACGAGCAGTACTTC,CASSLWTGGTDEQYF
NA,TRBV10-3,TRBJ1-1,TGTGCCATCAGTGAGGGGCGGGACACTGAAGCTTTCTTT,CAISEGRDTEAFF
NA,TRBV30,TRBJ1-1,TGTGCGTGGACCTTGAACACTGAAGCTTTCTTT,CAWTLNTEAFF
TRBD1,TRBV18,TRBJ1-2,TGTGCCAGCTCACCACCTCCCGGACAGGGCTATGGCTACACCTTC,CASSPPPGQGYGYTF
NA,TRBV19,TRBJ1-1,TGTGCCAGTAGTATCCAGGGGAACACTGAAGCTTTCTTT,CASSIQGNTEAFF
TRBD1,TRBV29-1,TRBJ1-2,TGCAGCGTCGGCCGGACAGGGCCTGGGGGCTACACCTTC,CSVGRTGPGGYTF
NA,TRBV5-1,TRBJ2-1,TGCGCCAGCAGCCGTGCAAGGACTAACTCCTACAATGAGCAGTTCTTC,CASSRARTNSYNEQFF
NA,TRBV28,TRBJ1-1,TGTGCCAGCAGTTTGATTGGGCTCGACACTGAAGCTTTCTTT,CASSLIGLDTEAFF
TRBD2,TRBV4-3,TRBJ2-3,TGCGCCAGCAGCCAACAAACGGGGACTAGCGGGATGGCAGATACGCAGTATTTT,CASSQQTGTSGMADTQYF
NA,TRBV14,TRBJ2-3,TGTGCCAGCAGCCATGACTTTGCAGATACGCAGTATTTT,CASSHDFADTQYF
NA,TRBV5-1,TRBJ1-3,TGCGCCAGCAGCTTGGGGGCGACTGGAAACACCATATATTTT,CASSLGATGNTIYF
TRBD1,TRBV27,TRBJ1-4,TGTGCCAGCAGTGCTTATACAGGGGACGTAAATGAAAAACTGTTTTTT,CASSAYTGDVNEKLFF
TRBD1,TRBV2,TRBJ1-1,TGTGCCAGCAGGGGGACAGGGGGCTTTTGGACTGAAGCTTTCTTT,CASRGTGGFWTEAFF
NA,TRBV6-5,TRBJ1-2,TGTGCCAGCAGTTACAGTCTAATAGCCTCTAACTATGGCTACACCTTC,CASSYSLIASNYGYTF
NA,TRBV18,TRBJ2-7,TGTGCCAGCTCACCGCCCGCTAGGCCCTACGAGCAGTACTTC,CASSPPARPYEQYF
TRBD1,TRBV19,TRBJ1-2,TGTGCCAGTAGGAAAGACAGGGTGCGGGACTATGGCTACACCTTC,CASRKDRVRDYGYTF
NA,TRBV6-6,TRBJ2-7,TGTGCCAGCAGCCCGACTGCCCCCTACGAGCAGTACTTC,CASSPTAPYEQYF
NA,TRBV29-1,TRBJ2-7,TGCAGCGTTGCGGTCGCCTACGAGCAGTACTTC,CSVAVAYEQYF
NA,TRBV5-1,TRBJ2-4,TGCGCCAGCATTCGGGTGGGAGAAAACATTCAGTACTTC,CASIRVGENIQYF
TRBD1,TRBV10-1,TRBJ2-7,TGCGCCAGCAGTGAGGACAGGGGGACGTACGAGCAGTACTTC,CASSEDRGTYEQYF
NA,TRBV30,TRBJ2-1,TGTGCCTGGAGTTACGGGACGGGGGCCTACAATGAGCAGTTCTTC,CAWSYGTGAYNEQFF
TRBD1,TRBV5-6,TRBJ2-5,TGTGCCAGCAGCTTAGGGACAGGGTATGTTGGGGAGACCCAGTACTTC,CASSLGTGYVGETQYF
TRBD2,TRBV2,TRBJ2-7,TGTGCCAGCAGGGCGGGACTAGTCTACGAGCAGTACTTC,CASRAGLVYEQYF